The next 11 T cell receptor beta chains were all read from a single sample in a study of OX40 agonist ivuxolimab in advanced cancers. TCRdb's table, derived via immunoSEQ multiplex PCR, lists solely in-frame clones and lacks some. The sample has around 150,000 clones, 94% seen once; the top ten hold 0.31%. Sequencing used CD4+ or CD8+ T cells sorted from blood, obtained in a trial of the OX40 agonist ivuxolimab. The receptors stem from an adult with an advanced solid tumor such as melanoma, head and neck, liver or kidney cancer.

This sequence joins TRBV6-1 and TRBJ2-7; D call uncertain. CDR3 length equals 15 residues. V was pared by 1 base and J by 2 bases, with 12 bases between. Per germline, CDR1 MNHNS and CDR2 SASEGT. CDR3 DNA: TGTGCCAGCAGTGAAGGTTTTCAGTCCCCCTACGAGCAGTACTTC. Protein: CASSEGFQSPYEQYF.

The genes are TRBV25-1 and TRBJ2-7, with D perhaps TRBD1 (5 bases). This CDR3 spans 13 amino acids. The V gene lost 11 bases and the J gene lost 2 bases, with 16 bases spanning the gap. CDR1 MGHDK and CDR2 SYGVNS come from the germline V gene. The CDR3: CAPQRGIAYEQYF. The CDR3 DNA reads as TGTGCCCCCCAAAGGGGCATCGCCTACGAGCAGTACTTC.

The genes are TRBV7-9 and TRBJ2-2; maybe TRBD2 (6 bases). The CDR3 has 16 amino acids. The V end was cut by 3 bases, the J end by 3 bases, with 14 bases between. Germline CDR1 SEHNR, CDR2 FQNEAQ (reference sequence). CDR3 sequence reads: CASSLGQPGDTGELFF. As DNA, the CDR3 is TGTGCCAGCAGCTTGGGTCAGCCGGGGGACACCGGGGAGCTGTTTTTT.

This clone was detected once. The CDR3 sequence: CASRGEGTKNIQYF. CDR3 in DNA: TGCGCCAGCAGGGGGGAGGGTACCAAAAACATTCAGTACTTC. V gene TRBV4-1 combines with J gene TRBJ2-4; 7 bases map to TRBD2. Germline V gene lookup returns CDR1 MGHRA and CDR2 YSYEKL. Trimming took 6 bases from V and 2 from J; bases not matched to a gene: 4. The CDR3 is made up of 14 amino acids.

As to this clone: The sample holds other DNA sequences that translate to the same CDR3. This chain uses TRBV2 with TRBJ1-1, with 7 nucleotides matching TRBD1. The junction had 1 base not matched to a gene; V was cut back by 6 bases and J by 0 bases. Germline lookup yields CDR1 SNHLY and CDR2 FYNNEI. The CDR3 has 13 residues. CDR3 residues: CASRGQVNTEAFF. CDR3 nucleotide sequence: TGTGCCAGCAGAGGACAGGTGAACACTGAAGCTTTCTTT.

This chain uses TRBV2 with TRBJ1-1, with D hard to call. There are 13 residues in the CDR3. Germline loops: CDR1 SNHLY, CDR2 FYNNEI. V shed 4 bases and J shed 2 bases, with 8 bases lying between them. The CDR3 nucleotides are TGTGCCAGCAGTGTCACAGCTAACACTGAAGCTTTCTTT. It codes for CASSVTANTEAFF.

CDR3 sequence (DNA): TGTGCCAGCAAAGGACAGATGGGGGCCTTGAACACTGAAGCTTTCTTT. Protein sequence: CASKGQMGALNTEAFF. This chain connects TRBV2 to TRBJ1-1; perhaps TRBD1 as D (6 bases). The germline V gene has CDR1 SNHLY and CDR2 FYNNEI. The CDR3 is made up of 16 amino acids. Trimming stripped 7 bases from V and 0 bases from J, with 18 bases between.

This sequence joins TRBV20-1 and TRBJ2-5; D is unresolved. Trimming removed 3 bases from V and 3 bases from J, with 5 bases in between. The CDR3 has 11 residues. Germline assignment: CDR1 DFQATT and CDR2 SNEGSKA (reference sequence). CDR3 sequence reads: CSASTEETQYF. The CDR3 region has the DNA TGCAGTGCTAGTACCGAAGAGACCCAGTACTTC.

J is TRBJ1-1 and V is TRBV28; TRBD1 might be the D (6 bases). Trimming took off 7 bases at V and 4 bases at J, with 22 bases between the two ends. The CDR3 contains 16 residues. The germline V gene encodes CDR1 MDHEN and CDR2 SYDVKM. For the CDR3, the DNA is TGTGCCAGCACCACTCCGGGGGGCGCTCTGGGCACTGAAGCTTTCTTT. Translation gives CASTTPGGALGTEAFF. Full variable domain (outside the CDR3, taken from reference TRBV28 and TRBJ1-1): DVKVTQSSRYLVKRTGEKVFLECVQDMDHENMFWYRQDPGLGLRLIYFSYDVKMKEKGDIPEGYSVSREKKERFSLILESASTNQTSMYLCASTTPGGALGTEAFFGQGTRLTVV.

The chain uses TRBV19 and TRBJ1-4; D gene ambiguous. Germline CDR1 is LNHDA and CDR2 is SQIVND (reference sequence). CDR3 length: 15 amino acids. V dropped 3 bases and J dropped 5 bases, with 13 bases sitting between them. The CDR3 region has the DNA TGTGCCAGTAGTATGGGGTCGCCCGGGAATGAAAAACTGTTTTTT. Its translation is CASSMGSPGNEKLFF.

This CDR3 reads CASGLSGYTQYF. Written as DNA, the CDR3 is TGTGCTAGTGGTTTGTCCGGGTATACGCAGTATTTT. The chain combines TRBV12-5 with TRBJ2-3, with D uncertain. Germline CDR1 reads LGHNT; CDR2 reads FRNRAP. This CDR3 has 12 residues. The V end was cut by 2 bases, the J end by 7 bases, with 7 bases between.